The 26 T cell receptor beta chains below come from one sample, sequenced in a study of blood T cell repertoires in COVID-19. Repertoires were generated with immunoSEQ multiplex PCR, while TCRdb's copy carries only in-frame clones and drops some. The sample contains roughly 150,000 clones, 75% to 90% of which appear only once. Sample: PBMCs or T cells enriched from blood (not recorded which). Source of these receptors: a woman aged 60-70 years who had recovered from COVID-19.

This chain uses TRBV19 with TRBJ2-4, with a weak D call TRBD1 (5 bases). The V and J ends lost 7 bases and 0 bases respectively, with 16 bases between them. Looked up from germline, CDR1 is LNHDA and CDR2 is SQIVND (reference sequence). CDR3 length equals 16 residues. Written as DNA, the CDR3 is TGTGCCAGTAAGGGCGGACATACCATAGCCAAAAACATTCAGTACTTC. Encoded protein: CASKGGHTIAKNIQYF.

In this sample, this clone turned up once. The V call is TRBV19, the J call TRBJ2-1; the D gene is possibly TRBD2 (5 bases). Germline V gives CDR1 LNHDA, CDR2 SQIVND (reference sequence). V was cut by 3 bases and J by 10 bases, with 10 bases left in between. The CDR3 covers 12 residues. CDR3 in DNA: TGTGCCAGTAGTATGATCGGGAAAGAGCAGTTCTTC. The encoded protein is CASSMIGKEQFF.

V and J are TRBV11-2 and TRBJ1-2; D is unresolved. Germline V gene sequence: CDR1 SGHAT, CDR2 FQNNGV. CDR3 length: 14 amino acids. The ends were cut back, 5 bases at V and 3 bases at J, with 13 bases in the middle. CDR3 protein: CASSRPGAHYGYTF. The CDR3 DNA follows: TGTGCCAGCAGCAGGCCGGGAGCCCACTATGGCTACACCTTC.

V gene TRBV4-1 combines with J gene TRBJ2-4, with 7 bases matching TRBD2. The germline gives CDR1 MGHRA, CDR2 YSYEKL. The CDR3 has 14 amino acids. After removal of 9 bases from V and 8 bases from J, the junction contained 13 bases not matched to a gene. The CDR3 DNA reads TGCGCCAGTAGTTTTGGGGGGGGGAAAGACATTCAGTACTTC. Its protein is CASSFGGGKDIQYF.

The chain combines TRBV27 with TRBJ2-7; 8 nucleotides match TRBD1. The CDR3 sequence is 13 residues long. Trimming at V came to 4 bases and at J to 3 bases, leaving 2 bases not matched to a gene. Germline CDR1 is MNHEY and CDR2 is SMNVEV (reference sequence). CDR3 coding DNA: TGTGCCAGCAGTTGGGACAGGAACTACGAGCAGTACTTC. Its protein is CASSWDRNYEQYF.

The chain employs TRBV2 and TRBJ2-6; D not resolved. Germline-derived CDR1 and CDR2 are SNHLY and FYNNEI. This CDR3 contains 13 residues. Trimming took off 5 bases at V and 1 base at J, with 3 bases between the two ends. For the CDR3, the DNA is TGTGCCAGCAGTCAATCTGGGGCCAACGTCCTGACTTTC. This gives the protein CASSQSGANVLTF.

The chain carries TRBV20-1 and TRBJ2-5; 12 nucleotides agree with TRBD2. The CDR3 totals 16 residues. Unmatched junction bases numbered 10, after V lost 3 bases and J lost 5 bases. Looked up from germline, CDR1 is DFQATT and CDR2 is SNEGSKA (reference sequence). CDR3 DNA sequence: TGCAGTGCTAGTAGACTAGCGGGGGCTACAGGGGAGACCCAGTACTTC. Residues: CSASRLAGATGETQYF.

This clone was detected a few times. The V and J genes are TRBV27 and TRBJ2-6; D is unclear. Germline-derived CDR1 and CDR2 are MNHEY and SMNVEV (reference sequence). The CDR3 runs 14 residues. V was cut by 5 bases and J by 0 bases, with 5 bases left in between. Here the CDR3 DNA reads TGTGCCAGCAGTCCCATCTCTGGGGCCAACGTCCTGACTTTC. This translates into CASSPISGANVLTF.

The chain joins TRBV2 to TRBJ2-5; perhaps TRBD2 as D (7 bases). The CDR3 is 16 residues long. Trimming left V 3 bases short and J 7 bases short, with 21 bases between. Germline-derived CDR1 and CDR2 are SNHLY and FYNNEI. Here the CDR3 reads CASSDGGGGPLGTQYF. Written as DNA, the CDR3 is TGTGCCAGCAGTGATGGTGGGGGGGGGCCACTGGGGACCCAGTACTTC.

This clone has just one count. The chain combines TRBV7-2 with TRBJ2-1, with TRBD2 as a possible D gene (6 bases). The CDR3 is 16 amino acids. CDR1 is SGHTA and CDR2 is FQGNSA in the germline V gene. Trimming shortened V by 1 base and J by 0 bases, and 10 bases separated the two germline ends. Here the CDR3 reads CASSLGSGSSYNEQFF. The DNA for the CDR3 is TGTGCCAGCAGCTTAGGCTCCGGGAGCTCCTACAATGAGCAGTTCTTC.

The CDR3 reads CASSLRTGGSYEQFF. The CDR3 DNA sequence: TGTGCCAGCAGCTTACGGACAGGGGGCTCCTATGAGCAGTTCTTC. This chain connects TRBV11-3 to TRBJ2-1, with 11 positions matching TRBD1. The CDR3 contains 15 residues. Per germline, CDR1 SGHNT and CDR2 YENEEA. Losses at the gene ends were 2 bases for V and 8 bases for J; bases not matched to a gene: 5. Filled out from reference TRBV11-3 and TRBJ2-1, the complete variable domain reads EAGVVQSPRYKIIEKKQPVAFWCNPISGHNTLYWYLQNLGQGPELLIRYENEEAVDDSQLPKDRFSAERLKGVDSTLKIQPAELGDSAVYLCASSLRTGGSYEQFFGPGTRLTVL.

This chain connects TRBV25-1 to TRBJ2-1, with D perhaps TRBD2 (6 bases). The CDR3 extends over 14 amino acids. Germline CDR1 MGHDK, CDR2 SYGVNS. V lost 5 bases, J lost 4 bases, and 12 bases lay in between. CDR3 in amino acids: CASSMPGGYNEQFF. CDR3 DNA: TGTGCCAGCAGTATGCCCGGGGGATACAATGAGCAGTTCTTC.

This clone was found once. The chain carries TRBV15 and TRBJ2-7, with D uncertain. V lost 3 bases to trimming and J lost 6 bases, with 9 bases between them. CDR1 and CDR2 from the germline V gene are LNHNV and YYDKDF (reference sequence). The CDR3 has 12 residues. CDR3 in amino acids: CATSRAHGEQYF. The CDR3 DNA reads TGTGCCACCAGCAGGGCCCATGGCGAGCAGTACTTC.

This clone was detected only once. The chain joins TRBV3-1 (or the pseudogene TRBV3-2) to TRBJ1-3; possibly TRBD1 for D (5 bases). CDR1 is LGHDT and CDR2 is YNNKEL in the germline V gene (reference sequence). Trimming removed 4 bases at V and 1 base at J, with 14 bases between. The CDR3 extends over 16 amino acids. This CDR3 reads CASSRSRVSSGNTIYF. The CDR3 DNA sequence: TGTGCCAGCAGCCGTTCCAGGGTTTCGTCTGGAAACACCATATATTTT.

This clone was picked up a small number of times. This chain connects TRBV5-1 to TRBJ1-6; a possible D gene is TRBD1 (5 bases). The germline V and J ends were trimmed by 5 bases and 2 bases, with 14 bases remaining between them. The CDR3 loop spans 16 amino acids. Germline V gene lookup returns CDR1 SGHRS and CDR2 YFSETQ. The CDR3 loop reads CASSPGGEPYNSPLHF. The CDR3 DNA sequence: TGCGCCAGCAGTCCCGGGGGGGAACCCTATAATTCACCCCTCCACTTT.

This clone was recorded a few times. The chain couples TRBV5-4 to TRBJ1-2; possible D gene TRBD1, 6 bases. Germline assignment: CDR1 SGHNT and CDR2 YYREEE (reference sequence). The CDR3 runs 12 residues. V lost 3 bases and J lost 4, with 7 bases in between. The DNA of the CDR3 is TGTGCCAGCAGCTCGGACAGCTATGGCTACACCTTC. This sequence encodes CASSSDSYGYTF.

The V call is TRBV5-1, the J call TRBJ1-1, with 7 bases that match TRBD1. In germline, CDR1 is SGHRS, CDR2 YFSETQ. V trimming: 4 bases; J trimming: 3 bases; junction bases outside the gene matches: 12. This CDR3 spans 16 amino acids. This CDR3 reads CASSLWTGGGDTEAFF. The CDR3 DNA reads TGCGCCAGCAGCCTTTGGACAGGAGGTGGGGACACTGAAGCTTTCTTT.

Ten or more counts support this clone. The V call is TRBV27, the J call TRBJ1-6, with 7 nucleotides matching TRBD1. Per the germline V gene, CDR1 is MNHEY and CDR2 is SMNVEV (reference sequence). The trim removed 6 bases at V and 7 bases at J, leaving 6 bases unmatched. The CDR3 extends over 14 amino acids. CDR3 loop: CASSRQGENSPLHF. In DNA form, the CDR3 reads TGTGCCAGCAGCCGACAGGGCGAGAATTCACCCCTCCACTTT.

The chain uses TRBV9 and TRBJ2-3; 12 bases map to TRBD2. V trimming: 5 bases; J trimming: 1 base; junction bases outside the gene matches: 11. The CDR3 spans 18 residues. CDR1 is SGDLS and CDR2 is YYNGEE in the germline V gene. The CDR3 protein is CASSHRASGGAGTDTQYF. DNA of the CDR3: TGTGCCAGCAGTCATCGGGCTAGCGGGGGGGCTGGCACAGATACGCAGTATTTT. Complete variable domain (other parts from reference TRBV9 and TRBJ2-3): DSGVTQTPKHLITATGQRVTLRCSPRSGDLSVYWYQQSLDQGLQFLIQYYNGEERAKGNILERFSAQQFPDLHSELNLSSLELGDSALYFCASSHRASGGAGTDTQYFGPGTRLTVL.

This clone was detected many times. This chain links TRBV2 with TRBJ1-6; D perhaps matches TRBD1 (5 bases). Germline V lookup: CDR1 SNHLY, CDR2 FYNNEI. The V and J ends lost 7 bases and 7 bases respectively, with 14 bases between them. The length of the CDR3 is 14 residues. The CDR3 region has the DNA TGTGCCAGCAAAGGGGAAGTACCCAATTCACCCCTCCACTTT. As protein: CASKGEVPNSPLHF.

This sequence joins TRBV19 and TRBJ1-3; D not certain. This CDR3 has 15 amino acids. CDR1 and CDR2 from the germline V gene are LNHDA and SQIVND (reference sequence). V gave up 5 bases and J gave up 0 bases, with 11 bases separating them. The CDR3 loop reads CASSRSGDSGNTIYF. The CDR3 DNA reads TGTGCCAGTAGTCGTTCCGGGGACTCTGGAAACACCATATATTTT.

V is TRBV6-5 and J is TRBJ1-1; 8 bases agree with TRBD1. Germline-derived CDR1 and CDR2 are MNHEY and SVGAGI. The CDR3 sequence is 15 residues long. The V segment lost 4 bases and the J segment 2 bases; nucleotides outside the gene matches: 6. CDR3 protein: CASSSMTGDNTEAFF. The CDR3 DNA reads TGTGCCAGCAGTTCCATGACAGGGGACAACACTGAAGCTTTCTTT.

This chain's CDR3 is CASSEAGLGGLVTGANVLTF. The DNA of the CDR3 is TGTGCCAGCAGTGAAGCTGGGCTTGGGGGCCTGGTAACGGGGGCCAACGTCCTGACTTTC. The chain couples TRBV2 to TRBJ2-6; D is perhaps TRBD1 (6 bases). Germline values: CDR1 SNHLY, CDR2 FYNNEI. The CDR3 sequence is 20 residues long. Trimming stripped 0 bases from V and 4 bases from J, with 22 bases between.

This rearrangement joins TRBV9 to TRBJ2-3, with 8 nucleotides matching TRBD2. The CDR3 contains 18 residues. Looked up from germline, CDR1 is SGDLS and CDR2 is YYNGEE. The trim removed 2 bases at V and 5 bases at J, leaving 16 bases unmatched. CDR3 amino acids: CASSVLDSWTSPGDTQYF. The CDR3 DNA is TGTGCCAGCAGCGTTCTCGACTCCTGGACTAGCCCGGGAGATACGCAGTATTTT. The whole variable domain, remainder taken from reference TRBV9 and TRBJ2-3, is DSGVTQTPKHLITATGQRVTLRCSPRSGDLSVYWYQQSLDQGLQFLIQYYNGEERAKGNILERFSAQQFPDLHSELNLSSLELGDSALYFCASSVLDSWTSPGDTQYFGPGTRLTVL.

The chain recombines TRBV14 with TRBJ2-7; weak D call: TRBD1 (5 bases). The germline V and J ends were trimmed by 1 base and 2 bases, with 9 bases remaining between them. Germline lookup yields CDR1 SGHDN and CDR2 FVKESK. The CDR3 loop spans 14 amino acids. The CDR3 sequence is CASSQVRAPYEQYF. CDR3 coding DNA: TGTGCCAGCAGCCAAGTCAGGGCCCCCTACGAGCAGTACTTC.

The chain uses TRBV5-1 and TRBJ2-7, with a tentative D call TRBD1 (6 bases). The CDR3 is 16 amino acids. V lost 5 bases, J lost 0 bases, and 18 bases lay in between. Germline CDR1 is SGHRS and CDR2 is YFSETQ. This CDR3 reads CASRFNPDSSSYEQYF. For the CDR3, the DNA is TGCGCCAGCAGGTTCAATCCGGACAGTAGCTCCTACGAGCAGTACTTC.